This T cell receptor beta chain was retrieved from a study of T cell responses to AZD1222 COVID-19 vaccine. The V end lost 4 bases, the J end lost 0 bases, and 11 bases lay between the germline ends. Per the germline V gene, CDR1 is SGDLS and CDR2 is YYNGEE. The CDR3 loop spans 15 amino acids. Assay used: immunoSEQ multiplex PCR; TCRdb lists only in-frame clones, some missing. The sample includes roughly 150,000 clones, 93% of them seen just once. Concerning this clone itself: Antigen unknown.

Study-wide points: Reportedly, close to half of spike-specific TCRs are directed against unmutated variant regions.

The sample was peripheral blood, taken on day 0 of AZD1222 vaccination. The chain joins TRBV9 to TRBJ1-3, with D unresolved. This TCR was recovered from an adult in good health. Here the CDR3 DNA reads TGTGCCAGCAGCCCCCGGCGGATCTCTGGAAACACCATATATTTT. This gives the protein CASSPRRISGNTIYF. Looking up the rest from reference TRBV9 and TRBJ1-3 gives the full variable domain: DSGVTQTPKHLITATGQRVTLRCSPRSGDLSVYWYQQSLDQGLQFLIQYYNGEERAKGNILERFSAQQFPDLHSELNLSSLELGDSALYFCASSPRRISGNTIYFGEGSWLTVV.